The text below deals with one T cell receptor beta chain. At one of its ends the junction is not consistent with the germline gene, which may arise from a read error. This sample was taken from a study of regulatory T cells in long-lasting Graves disease. Through Arm-PCR of CDR3 regions and iRepertoire HTBI primers, TCR beta libraries were built. TCRdb reprocessed the multiplex PCR reads via MiXCR and lists one record per CDR3 protein. In the table there are around 320,000 distinct CDR3 sequences, about a sixth of which are singletons. Germline CDR1 SGHVS, CDR2 FNYEAQ. The CDR3 is 15 amino acids. Noted time point: newly diagnosed GD, antithyroid drugs for less than 3 months. From PBMCs, RNA was extracted and then used to make the TCR library. A further study also used this sample, focusing on T cells in Graves' hyperthyroidism and ophthalmopathy. That work contributes: The primer set for the first-round RT-PCR of the TCR CDR3 was HTBI.

This material consisted of peripheral blood mononuclear cells (PBMCs), taken at new diagnosis, from a patient treated with antithyroid drugs. The gene calls are TRBV7-6 and TRBJ2-7; 10 positions match TRBD1. This TCR was recovered from a man in his forties with Graves disease. The CDR3 DNA is TGTGTCAGCAGCGCCACGACAGGGGGCGGATACGAGCAGTACTTC. Translated: CVSSATTGGGYEQYF.